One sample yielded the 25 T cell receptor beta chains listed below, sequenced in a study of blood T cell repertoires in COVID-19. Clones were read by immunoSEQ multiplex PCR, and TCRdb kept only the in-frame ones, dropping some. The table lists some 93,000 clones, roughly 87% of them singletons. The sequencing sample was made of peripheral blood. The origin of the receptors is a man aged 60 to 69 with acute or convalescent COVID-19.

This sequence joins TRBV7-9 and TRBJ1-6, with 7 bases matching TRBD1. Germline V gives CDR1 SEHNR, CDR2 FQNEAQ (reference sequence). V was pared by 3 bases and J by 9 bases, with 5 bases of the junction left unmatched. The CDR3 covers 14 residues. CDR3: CASSLARGSSPLHF. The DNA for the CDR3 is TGTGCCAGCAGCTTGGCCAGGGGGAGTTCACCCCTCCACTTT.

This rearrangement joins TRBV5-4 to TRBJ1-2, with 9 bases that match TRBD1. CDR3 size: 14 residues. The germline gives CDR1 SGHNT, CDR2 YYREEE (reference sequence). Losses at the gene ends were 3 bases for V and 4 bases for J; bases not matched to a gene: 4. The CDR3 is CASSSLQGAYGYTF. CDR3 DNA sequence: TGTGCCAGCAGCTCCTTACAGGGGGCCTATGGCTACACCTTC.

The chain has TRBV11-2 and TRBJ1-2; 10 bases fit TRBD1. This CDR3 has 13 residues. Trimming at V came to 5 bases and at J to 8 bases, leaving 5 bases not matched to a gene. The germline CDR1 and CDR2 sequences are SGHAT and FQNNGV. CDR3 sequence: CASSIDRGLGYTF. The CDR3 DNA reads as TGTGCCAGCAGCATCGACAGGGGGCTGGGCTACACCTTC.

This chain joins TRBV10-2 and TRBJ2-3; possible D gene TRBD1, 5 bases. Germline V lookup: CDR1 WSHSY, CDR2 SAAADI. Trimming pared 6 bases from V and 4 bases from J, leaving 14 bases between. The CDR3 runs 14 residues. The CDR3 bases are TGCGCCAGCAGGGGGATAGGGGCCGCAGATACGCAGTATTTT. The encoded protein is CASRGIGAADTQYF.

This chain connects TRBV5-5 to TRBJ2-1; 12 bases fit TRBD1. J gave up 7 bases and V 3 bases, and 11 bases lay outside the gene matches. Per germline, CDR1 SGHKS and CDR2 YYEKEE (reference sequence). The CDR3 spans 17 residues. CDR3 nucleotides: TGTGCCAGCAGCTACGGGGTCTTGGGACAGGGGGCAAATGAGCAGTTCTTC. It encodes CASSYGVLGQGANEQFF. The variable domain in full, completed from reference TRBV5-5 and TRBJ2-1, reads DAGVTQSPTHLIKTRGQQVTLRCSPISGHKSVSWYQQVLGQGPQFIFQYYEKEERGRGNFPDRFSARQFPNYSSELNVNALLLGDSALYLCASSYGVLGQGANEQFFGPGTRLTVL.

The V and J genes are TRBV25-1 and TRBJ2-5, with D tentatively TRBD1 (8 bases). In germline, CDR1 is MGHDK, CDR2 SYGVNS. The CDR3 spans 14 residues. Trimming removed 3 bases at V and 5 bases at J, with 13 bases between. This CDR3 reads CASSDNRGGETQYF. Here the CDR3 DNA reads TGTGCCAGCAGTGATAACAGGGGGGGGGAGACCCAGTACTTC.

CDR3: CASSFPRAEAFF. CDR3 in DNA: TGTGCCAGCAGCTTTCCGAGGGCTGAAGCTTTCTTT. The chain joins TRBV7-2 to TRBJ1-1; the D is unclear. This CDR3 contains 12 residues. Germline V gene sequence: CDR1 SGHTA, CDR2 FQGNSA. V lost 3 bases to trimming and J lost 6 bases, with 8 bases between them.

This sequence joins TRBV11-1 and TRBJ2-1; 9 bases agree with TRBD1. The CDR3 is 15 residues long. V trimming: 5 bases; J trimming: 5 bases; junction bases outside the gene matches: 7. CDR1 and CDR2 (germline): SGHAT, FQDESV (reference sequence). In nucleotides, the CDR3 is TGTGCCAGCAGCACCGGGACAGGGATTCACAATGAGCAGTTCTTC. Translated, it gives CASSTGTGIHNEQFF.

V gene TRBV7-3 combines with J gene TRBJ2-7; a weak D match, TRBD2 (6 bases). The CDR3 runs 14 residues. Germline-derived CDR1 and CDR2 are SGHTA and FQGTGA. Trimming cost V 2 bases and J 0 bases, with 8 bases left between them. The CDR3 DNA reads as TGTGCCAGCAGCTTAGGGGGGACCTCCTACGAGCAGTACTTC. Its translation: CASSLGGTSYEQYF.

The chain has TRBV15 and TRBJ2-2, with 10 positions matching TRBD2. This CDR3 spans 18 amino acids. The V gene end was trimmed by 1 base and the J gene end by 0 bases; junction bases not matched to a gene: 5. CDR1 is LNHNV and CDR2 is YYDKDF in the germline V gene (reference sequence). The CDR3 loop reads CATSRGGLAGANTGELFF. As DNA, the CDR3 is TGTGCCACCAGCAGAGGGGGCCTAGCGGGGGCGAACACCGGGGAGCTGTTTTTT. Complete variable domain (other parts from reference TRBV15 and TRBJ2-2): DAMVIQNPRYQVTQFGKPVTLSCSQTLNHNVMYWYQQKSSQAPKLLFHYYDKDFNNEADTPDNFQSRRPNTSFCFLDIRSPGLGDTAMYLCATSRGGLAGANTGELFFGEGSRLTVL.

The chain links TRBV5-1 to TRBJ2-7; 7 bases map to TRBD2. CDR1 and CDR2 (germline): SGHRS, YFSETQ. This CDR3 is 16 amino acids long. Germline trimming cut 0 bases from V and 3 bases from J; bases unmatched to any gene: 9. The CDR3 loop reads CASSLDARDYVYEQYF. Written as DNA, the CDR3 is TGCGCCAGCAGCTTGGATGCACGGGACTATGTCTACGAGCAGTACTTC.

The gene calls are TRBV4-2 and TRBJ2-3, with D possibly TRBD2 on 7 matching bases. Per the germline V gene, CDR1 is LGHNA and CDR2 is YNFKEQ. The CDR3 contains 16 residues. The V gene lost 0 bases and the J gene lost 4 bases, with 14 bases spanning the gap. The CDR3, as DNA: TGTGCCAGCAGCCAAGAACGGGCGGGGGCCTCAGATACGCAGTATTTT. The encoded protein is CASSQERAGASDTQYF.

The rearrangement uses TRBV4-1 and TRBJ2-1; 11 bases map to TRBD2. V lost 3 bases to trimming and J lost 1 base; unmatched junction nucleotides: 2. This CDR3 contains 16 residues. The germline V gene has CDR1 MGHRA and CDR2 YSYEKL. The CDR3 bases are TGCGCCAGCAGCCACGTAGCGGGAGGGTCCTACAATGAGCAGTTCTTC. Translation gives CASSHVAGGSYNEQFF.

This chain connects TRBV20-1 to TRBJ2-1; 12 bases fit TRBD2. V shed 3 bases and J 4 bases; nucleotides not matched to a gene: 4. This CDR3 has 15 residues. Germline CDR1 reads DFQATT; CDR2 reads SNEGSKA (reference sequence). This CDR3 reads CSASSSGGGYNEQFF. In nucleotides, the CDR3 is TGCAGTGCTAGTTCTAGCGGGGGGGGATACAATGAGCAGTTCTTC.

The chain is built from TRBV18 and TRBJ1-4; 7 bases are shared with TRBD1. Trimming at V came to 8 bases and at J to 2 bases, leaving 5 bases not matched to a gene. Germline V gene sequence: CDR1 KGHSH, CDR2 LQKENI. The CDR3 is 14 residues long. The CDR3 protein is CASKGQATNEKLFF. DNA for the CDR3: TGTGCCAGCAAAGGACAGGCCACTAATGAAAAACTGTTTTTT.

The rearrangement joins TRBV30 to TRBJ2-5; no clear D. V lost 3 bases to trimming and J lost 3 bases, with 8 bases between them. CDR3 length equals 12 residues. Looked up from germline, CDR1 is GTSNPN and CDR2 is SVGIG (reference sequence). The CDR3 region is CAWSIHKETQYF. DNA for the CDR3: TGTGCCTGGAGCATACACAAAGAGACCCAGTACTTC.

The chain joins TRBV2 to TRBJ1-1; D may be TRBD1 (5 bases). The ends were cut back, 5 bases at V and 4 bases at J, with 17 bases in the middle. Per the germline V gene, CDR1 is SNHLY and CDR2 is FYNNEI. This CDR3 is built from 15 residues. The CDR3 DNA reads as TGTGCCAGCAGTCCTCGTAGGGGAAGTGGCACTGAAGCTTTCTTT. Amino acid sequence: CASSPRRGSGTEAFF.

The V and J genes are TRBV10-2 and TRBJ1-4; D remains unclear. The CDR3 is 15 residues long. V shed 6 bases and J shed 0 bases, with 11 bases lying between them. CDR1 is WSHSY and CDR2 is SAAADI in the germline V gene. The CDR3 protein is CASRDKTATNEKLFF. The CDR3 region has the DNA TGCGCCAGCAGAGATAAAACAGCAACTAATGAAAAACTGTTTTTT.

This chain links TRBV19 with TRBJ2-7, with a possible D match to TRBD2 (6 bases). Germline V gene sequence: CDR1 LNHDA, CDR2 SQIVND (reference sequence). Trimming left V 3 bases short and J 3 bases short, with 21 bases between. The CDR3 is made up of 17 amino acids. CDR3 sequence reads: CASSIGSGGAAFYEQYF. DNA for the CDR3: TGTGCCAGTAGTATTGGTAGCGGAGGAGCCGCCTTCTACGAGCAGTACTTC. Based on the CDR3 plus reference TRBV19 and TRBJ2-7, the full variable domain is DGGITQSPKYLFRKEGQNVTLSCEQNLNHDAMYWYRQDPGQGLRLIYYSQIVNDFQKGDIAEGYSVSREKKESFPLTVTSAQKNPTAFYLCASSIGSGGAAFYEQYFGPGTRLTVT.

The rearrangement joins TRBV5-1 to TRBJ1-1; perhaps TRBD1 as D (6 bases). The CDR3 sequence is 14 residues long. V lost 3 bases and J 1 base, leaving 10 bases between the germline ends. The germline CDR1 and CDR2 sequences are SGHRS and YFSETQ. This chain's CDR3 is CASSSDRENTEAFF. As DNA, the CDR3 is TGCGCCAGCAGCTCGGACAGAGAGAACACTGAAGCTTTCTTT.

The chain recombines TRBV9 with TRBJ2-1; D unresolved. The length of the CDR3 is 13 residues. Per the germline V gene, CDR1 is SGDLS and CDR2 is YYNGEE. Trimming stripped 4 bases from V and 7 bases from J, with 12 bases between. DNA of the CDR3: TGTGCCAGCAGCCCCTTGAGCTGGAATGAGCAGTTCTTC. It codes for CASSPLSWNEQFF.

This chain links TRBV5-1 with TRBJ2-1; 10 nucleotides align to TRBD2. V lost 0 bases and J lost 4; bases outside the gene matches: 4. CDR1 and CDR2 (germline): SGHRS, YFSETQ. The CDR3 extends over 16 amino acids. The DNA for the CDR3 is TGCGCCAGCAGCTTGGGTCCTAGCGGGAGTTACAATGAGCAGTTCTTC. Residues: CASSLGPSGSYNEQFF.

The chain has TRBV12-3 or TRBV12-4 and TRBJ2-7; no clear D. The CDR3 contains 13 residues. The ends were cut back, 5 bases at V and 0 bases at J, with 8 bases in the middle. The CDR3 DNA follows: TGTGCCAGCAGTCCAGGCTTCTCCTACGAGCAGTACTTC. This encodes CASSPGFSYEQYF.

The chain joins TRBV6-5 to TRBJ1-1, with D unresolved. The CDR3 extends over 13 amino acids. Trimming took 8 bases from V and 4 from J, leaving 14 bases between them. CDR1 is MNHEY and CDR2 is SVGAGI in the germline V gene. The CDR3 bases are TGTGCCAGCGGTTCACCCCCGGGCACTGAAGCTTTCTTT. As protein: CASGSPPGTEAFF.

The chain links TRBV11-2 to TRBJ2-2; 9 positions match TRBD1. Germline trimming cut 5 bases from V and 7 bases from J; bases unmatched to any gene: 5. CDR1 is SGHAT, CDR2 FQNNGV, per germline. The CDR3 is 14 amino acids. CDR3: CASSPGTGFGELFF. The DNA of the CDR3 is TGTGCCAGCAGCCCCGGGACAGGGTTCGGGGAGCTGTTTTTT.